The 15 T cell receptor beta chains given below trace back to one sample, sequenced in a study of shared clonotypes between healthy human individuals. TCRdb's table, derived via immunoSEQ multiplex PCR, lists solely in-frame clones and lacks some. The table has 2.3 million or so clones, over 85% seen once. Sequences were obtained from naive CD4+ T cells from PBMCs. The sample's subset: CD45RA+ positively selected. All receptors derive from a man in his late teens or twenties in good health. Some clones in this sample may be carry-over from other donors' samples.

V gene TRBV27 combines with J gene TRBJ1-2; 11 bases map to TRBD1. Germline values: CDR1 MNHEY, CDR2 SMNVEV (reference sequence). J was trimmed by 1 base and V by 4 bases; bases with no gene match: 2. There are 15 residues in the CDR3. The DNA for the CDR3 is TGTGCCAGCAGTTCGGACAGGGGGCATAACTATGGCTACACCTTC. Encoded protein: CASSSDRGHNYGYTF.

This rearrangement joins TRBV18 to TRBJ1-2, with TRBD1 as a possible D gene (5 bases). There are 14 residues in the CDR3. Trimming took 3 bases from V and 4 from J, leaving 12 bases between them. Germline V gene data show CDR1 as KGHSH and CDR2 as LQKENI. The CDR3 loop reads CASSPGSGLYGYTF. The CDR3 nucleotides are TGTGCCAGCTCACCCGGGTCAGGGCTCTATGGCTACACCTTC.

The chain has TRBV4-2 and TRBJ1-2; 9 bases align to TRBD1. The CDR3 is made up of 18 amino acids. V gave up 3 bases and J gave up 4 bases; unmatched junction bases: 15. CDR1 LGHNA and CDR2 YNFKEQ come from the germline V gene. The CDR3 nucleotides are TGTGCCAGCAGCCAGACCGGGACAGGGTCTTCCCTCTCCTATGGCTACACCTTC. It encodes CASSQTGTGSSLSYGYTF.

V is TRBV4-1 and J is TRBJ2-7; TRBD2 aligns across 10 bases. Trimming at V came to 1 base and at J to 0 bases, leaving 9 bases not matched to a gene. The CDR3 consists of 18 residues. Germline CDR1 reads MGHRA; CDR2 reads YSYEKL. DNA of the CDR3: TGCGCCAGCAGCCAAGCCGTCGTTCTAGCGGGAGACTCCTACGAGCAGTACTTC. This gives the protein CASSQAVVLAGDSYEQYF.

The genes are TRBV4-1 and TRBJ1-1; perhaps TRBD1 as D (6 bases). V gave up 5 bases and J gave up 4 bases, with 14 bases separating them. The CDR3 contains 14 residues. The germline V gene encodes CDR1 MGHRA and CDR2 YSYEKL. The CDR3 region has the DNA TGCGCCAGCAGCGGGTACAGGGTATCCACTGAAGCTTTCTTT. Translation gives CASSGYRVSTEAFF.

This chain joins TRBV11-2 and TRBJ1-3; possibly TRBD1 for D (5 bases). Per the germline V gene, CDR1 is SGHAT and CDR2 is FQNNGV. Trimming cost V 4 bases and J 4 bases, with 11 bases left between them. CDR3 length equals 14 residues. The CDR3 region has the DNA TGTGCCAGCAGCTGGGGACCATCCGGAAACACCATATATTTT. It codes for CASSWGPSGNTIYF.

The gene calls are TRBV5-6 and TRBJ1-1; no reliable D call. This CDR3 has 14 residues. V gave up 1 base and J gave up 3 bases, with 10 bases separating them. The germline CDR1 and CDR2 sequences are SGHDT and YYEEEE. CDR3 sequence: CASSLFGEYTEAFF. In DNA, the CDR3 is TGTGCCAGCAGCTTGTTCGGGGAATACACTGAAGCTTTCTTT.

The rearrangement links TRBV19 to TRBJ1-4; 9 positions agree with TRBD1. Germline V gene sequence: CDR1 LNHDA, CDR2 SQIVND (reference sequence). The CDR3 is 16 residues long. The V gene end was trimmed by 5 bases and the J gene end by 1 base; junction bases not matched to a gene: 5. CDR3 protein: CASSPGTGITNEKLFF. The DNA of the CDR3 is TGTGCCAGTAGTCCAGGGACAGGGATAACTAATGAAAAACTGTTTTTT. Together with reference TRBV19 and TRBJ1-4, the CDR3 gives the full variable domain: DGGITQSPKYLFRKEGQNVTLSCEQNLNHDAMYWYRQDPGQGLRLIYYSQIVNDFQKGDIAEGYSVSREKKESFPLTVTSAQKNPTAFYLCASSPGTGITNEKLFFGSGTQLSVL.

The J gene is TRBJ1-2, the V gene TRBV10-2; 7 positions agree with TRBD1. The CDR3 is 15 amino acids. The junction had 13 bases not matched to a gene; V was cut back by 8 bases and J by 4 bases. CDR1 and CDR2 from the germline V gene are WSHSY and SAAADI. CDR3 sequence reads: CASRTLPGQPYGYTF. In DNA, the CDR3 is TGCGCCAGCCGTACATTACCGGGACAGCCCTATGGCTACACCTTC.

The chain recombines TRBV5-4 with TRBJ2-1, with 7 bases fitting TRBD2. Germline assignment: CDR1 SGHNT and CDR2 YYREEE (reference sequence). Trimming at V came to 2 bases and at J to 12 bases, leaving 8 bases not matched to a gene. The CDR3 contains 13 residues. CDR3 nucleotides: TGTGCCAGCAGCTTCGCGGGAGTAGGAGTGCAGTTCTTC. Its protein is CASSFAGVGVQFF. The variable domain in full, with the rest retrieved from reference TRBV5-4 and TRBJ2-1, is ETGVTQSPTHLIKTRGQQVTLRCSSQSGHNTVSWYQQALGQGPQFIFQYYREEENGRGNFPPRFSGLQFPNYSSELNVNALELDDSALYLCASSFAGVGVQFFGPGTRLTVL.

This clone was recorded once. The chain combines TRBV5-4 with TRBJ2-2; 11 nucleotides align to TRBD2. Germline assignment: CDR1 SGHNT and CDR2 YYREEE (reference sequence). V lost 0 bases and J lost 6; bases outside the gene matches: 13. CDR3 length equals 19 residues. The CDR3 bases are TGTGCCAGCAGCTTGGGTCTAGCGGGAGGAAAATATCGGGCCGGGGAGCTGTTTTTT. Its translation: CASSLGLAGGKYRAGELFF.

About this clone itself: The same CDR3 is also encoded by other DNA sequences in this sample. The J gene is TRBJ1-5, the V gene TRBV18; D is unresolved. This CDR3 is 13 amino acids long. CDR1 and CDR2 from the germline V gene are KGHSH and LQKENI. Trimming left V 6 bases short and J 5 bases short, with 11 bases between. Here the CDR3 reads CASSPGRDQPQHF. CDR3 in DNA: TGTGCCAGCTCCCCGGGTCGGGATCAGCCCCAGCATTTT. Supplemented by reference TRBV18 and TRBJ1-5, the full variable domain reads NAGVMQNPRHLVRRRGQEARLRCSPMKGHSHVYWYRQLPEEGLKFMVYLQKENIIDESGMPKERFSAEFPKEGPSILRIQQVVRGDSAAYFCASSPGRDQPQHFGDGTRLSIL.

The CDR3 DNA follows: TGTGCCAGCAGTGCAGTCCGGGAGGGGACCCAGTACTTC. Protein product: CASSAVREGTQYF. This chain connects TRBV9 to TRBJ2-5; 8 bases map to TRBD2. Germline V gives CDR1 SGDLS, CDR2 YYNGEE. This CDR3 has 13 residues. Trimming took 5 bases from V and 7 from J; bases not matched to a gene: 7.

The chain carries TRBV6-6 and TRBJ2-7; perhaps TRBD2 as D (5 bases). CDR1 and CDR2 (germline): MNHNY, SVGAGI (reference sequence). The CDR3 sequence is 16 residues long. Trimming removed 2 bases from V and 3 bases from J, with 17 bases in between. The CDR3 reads CASSYDYRKKSYEQYF. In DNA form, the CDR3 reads TGTGCCAGCAGTTACGACTACCGAAAGAAGAGCTACGAGCAGTACTTC.

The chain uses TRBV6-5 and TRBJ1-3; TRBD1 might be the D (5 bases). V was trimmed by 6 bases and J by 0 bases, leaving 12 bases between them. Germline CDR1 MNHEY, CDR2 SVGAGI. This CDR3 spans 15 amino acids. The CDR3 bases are TGTGCCAGCAGCCAAAGCAGGGACTCTGGAAACACCATATATTTT. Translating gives CASSQSRDSGNTIYF.